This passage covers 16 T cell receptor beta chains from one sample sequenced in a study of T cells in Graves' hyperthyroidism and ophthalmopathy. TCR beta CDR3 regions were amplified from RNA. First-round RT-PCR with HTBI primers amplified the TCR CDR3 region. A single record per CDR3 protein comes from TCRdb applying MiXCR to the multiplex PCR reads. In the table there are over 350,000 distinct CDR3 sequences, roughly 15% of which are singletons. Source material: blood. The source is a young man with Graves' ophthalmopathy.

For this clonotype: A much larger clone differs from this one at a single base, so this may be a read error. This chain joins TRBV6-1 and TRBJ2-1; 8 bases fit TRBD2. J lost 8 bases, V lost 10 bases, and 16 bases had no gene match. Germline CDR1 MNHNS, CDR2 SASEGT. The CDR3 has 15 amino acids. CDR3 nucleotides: TGTGCCACCTGGACACTAGCGGAGGGGCCATATGAGCAGTTCTTC. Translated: CATWTLAEGPYEQFF.

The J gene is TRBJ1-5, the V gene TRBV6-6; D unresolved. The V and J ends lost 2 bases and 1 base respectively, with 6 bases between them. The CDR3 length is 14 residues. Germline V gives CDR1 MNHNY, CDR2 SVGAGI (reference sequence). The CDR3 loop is CASSYRASNQPQHF. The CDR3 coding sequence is TGTGCCAGCAGTTACAGGGCAAGCAATCAGCCCCAGCATTTT.

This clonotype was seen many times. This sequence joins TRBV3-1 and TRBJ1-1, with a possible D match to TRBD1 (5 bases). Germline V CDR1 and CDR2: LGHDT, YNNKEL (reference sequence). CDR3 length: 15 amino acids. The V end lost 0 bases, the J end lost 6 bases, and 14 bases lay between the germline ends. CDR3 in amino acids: CASSQEYGGGAEAFF. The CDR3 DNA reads TGTGCCAGCAGCCAAGAATATGGGGGTGGGGCTGAAGCTTTCTTT.

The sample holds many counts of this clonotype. CDR3 region: CASSPRGQGDTEAFF. CDR3 sequence (DNA): TGTGCCAGCAGTCCGAGGGGACAGGGAGACACTGAAGCTTTCTTT. The chain recombines TRBV27 with TRBJ1-1; 9 bases are a match to TRBD1. The V and J ends lost 5 bases and 3 bases, in that order; junction bases with no gene match: 7. Germline V gene data show CDR1 as MNHEY and CDR2 as SMNVEV (reference sequence). The CDR3 spans 15 residues.

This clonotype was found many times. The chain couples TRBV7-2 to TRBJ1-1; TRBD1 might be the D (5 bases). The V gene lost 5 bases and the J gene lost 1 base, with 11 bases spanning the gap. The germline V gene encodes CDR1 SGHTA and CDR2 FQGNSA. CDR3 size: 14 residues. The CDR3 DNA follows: TGTGCCAGCAGCAATGTACAGGCGAACACTGAAGCTTTCTTT. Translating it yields CASSNVQANTEAFF.

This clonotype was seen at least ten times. CDR3 DNA: TGCGCCAGCAGCCCGGGGACGGAGCCGTACAATGAGCAGTTCTTC. This codes for CASSPGTEPYNEQFF. The chain links TRBV5-1 to TRBJ2-1; possibly TRBD1 or TRBD2 for D (5 bases each). V lost 4 bases to trimming and J lost 4 bases, with 15 bases between them. The V gene's germline CDR1 is SGHRS and CDR2 YFSETQ. CDR3 length: 15 amino acids.

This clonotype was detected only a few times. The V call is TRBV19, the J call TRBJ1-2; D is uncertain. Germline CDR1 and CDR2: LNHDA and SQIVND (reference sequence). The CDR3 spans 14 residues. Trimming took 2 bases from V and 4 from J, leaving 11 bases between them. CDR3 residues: CASSISGQVYGYTF. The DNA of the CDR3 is TGTGCCAGTAGTATATCCGGCCAGGTCTATGGCTACACCTTC.

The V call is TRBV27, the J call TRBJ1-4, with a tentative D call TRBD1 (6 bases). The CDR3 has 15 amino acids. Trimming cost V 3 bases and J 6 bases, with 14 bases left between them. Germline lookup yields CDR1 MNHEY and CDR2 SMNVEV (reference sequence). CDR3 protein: CASSFWGPNDEKLFF. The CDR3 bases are TGTGCCAGCAGTTTCTGGGGGCCGAACGATGAAAAACTGTTTTTT.

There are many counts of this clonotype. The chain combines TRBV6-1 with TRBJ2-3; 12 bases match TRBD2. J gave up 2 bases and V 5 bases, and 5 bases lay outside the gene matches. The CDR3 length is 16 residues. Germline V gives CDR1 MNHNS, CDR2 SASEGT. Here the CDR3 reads CASSFGLAGHTDTQYF. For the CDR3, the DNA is TGTGCCAGCAGTTTTGGACTAGCGGGGCACACAGATACGCAGTATTTT.

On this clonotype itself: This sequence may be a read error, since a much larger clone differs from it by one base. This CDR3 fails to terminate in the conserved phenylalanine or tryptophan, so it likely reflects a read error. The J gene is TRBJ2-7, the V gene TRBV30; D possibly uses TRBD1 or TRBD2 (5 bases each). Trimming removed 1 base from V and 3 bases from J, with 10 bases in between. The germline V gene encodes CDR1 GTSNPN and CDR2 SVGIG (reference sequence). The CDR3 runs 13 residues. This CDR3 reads CAWSGDGGYEQYL. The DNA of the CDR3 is TGTGCCTGGAGTGGGGACGGAGGCTACGAGCAGTACCTC.

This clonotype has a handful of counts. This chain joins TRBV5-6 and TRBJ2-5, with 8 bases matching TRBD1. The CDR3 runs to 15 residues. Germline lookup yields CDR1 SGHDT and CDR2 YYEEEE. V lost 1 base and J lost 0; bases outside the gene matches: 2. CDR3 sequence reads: CASSLRTGYQETQYF. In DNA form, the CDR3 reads TGTGCCAGCAGCTTGCGGACAGGGTACCAAGAGACCCAGTACTTC.

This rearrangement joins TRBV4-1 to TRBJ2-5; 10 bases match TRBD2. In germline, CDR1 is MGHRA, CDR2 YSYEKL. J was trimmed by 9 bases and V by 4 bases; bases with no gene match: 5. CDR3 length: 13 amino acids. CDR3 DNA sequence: TGCGCCAGCAGCCTGACAGCGGGGGGGGCCCAGTACTTC. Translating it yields CASSLTAGGAQYF.

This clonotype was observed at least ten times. The CDR3 region has the DNA TGCGCCAGCAGAGACGAACAGGGAGGGAACACTGAAGCTTTCTTT. This encodes CASRDEQGGNTEAFF. The V call is TRBV10-2, the J call TRBJ1-1; possibly TRBD1 for D (6 bases). CDR1 and CDR2 from the germline V gene are WSHSY and SAAADI. With 6 bases removed from V and 1 base from J, the gap between germline ends came to 15 bases. This CDR3 has 15 amino acids.

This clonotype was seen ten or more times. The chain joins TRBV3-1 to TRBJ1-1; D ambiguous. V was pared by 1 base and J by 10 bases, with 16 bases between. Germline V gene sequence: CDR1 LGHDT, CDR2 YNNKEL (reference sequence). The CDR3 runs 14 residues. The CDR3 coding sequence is TGTGCCAGCAGCCAAGGCATGGAATCGGCAACAGCTTTCTTT. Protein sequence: CASSQGMESATAFF.

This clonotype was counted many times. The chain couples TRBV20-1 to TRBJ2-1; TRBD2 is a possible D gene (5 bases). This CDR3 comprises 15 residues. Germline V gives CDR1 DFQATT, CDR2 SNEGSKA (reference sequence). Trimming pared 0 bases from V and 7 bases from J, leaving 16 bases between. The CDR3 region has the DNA TGCAGTGCTAGAGAAGACTACCGCTCTGGGAATGAGCAGTTCTTC. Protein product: CSAREDYRSGNEQFF.

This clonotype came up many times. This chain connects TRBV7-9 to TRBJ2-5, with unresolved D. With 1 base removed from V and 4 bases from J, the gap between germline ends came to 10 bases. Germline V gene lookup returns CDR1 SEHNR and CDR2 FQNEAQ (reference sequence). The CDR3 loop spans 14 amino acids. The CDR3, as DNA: TGTGCCAGCAGCTTAGTTGTCCCTCCAGAGACCCAGTACTTC. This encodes CASSLVVPPETQYF.